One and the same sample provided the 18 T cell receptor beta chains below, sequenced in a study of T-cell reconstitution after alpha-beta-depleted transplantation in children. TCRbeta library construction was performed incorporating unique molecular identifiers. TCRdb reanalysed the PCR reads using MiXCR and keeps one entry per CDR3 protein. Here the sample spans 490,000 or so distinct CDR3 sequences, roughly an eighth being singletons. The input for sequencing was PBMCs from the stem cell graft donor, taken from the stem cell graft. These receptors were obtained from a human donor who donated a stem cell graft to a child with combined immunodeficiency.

The CDR3 DNA sequence: TGTGCCACCAGTGAAGGGACCGTGGGGGCTGAAGCTTTCTTT. Its protein product is CATSEGTVGAEAFF. The chain is built from TRBV24-1 and TRBJ1-1; possibly TRBD1 for D (5 bases). Trimming pared 4 bases from V and 6 bases from J, leaving 14 bases between. This CDR3 region has 14 residues. The germline V gene encodes CDR1 KGHDR and CDR2 SFDVKD.

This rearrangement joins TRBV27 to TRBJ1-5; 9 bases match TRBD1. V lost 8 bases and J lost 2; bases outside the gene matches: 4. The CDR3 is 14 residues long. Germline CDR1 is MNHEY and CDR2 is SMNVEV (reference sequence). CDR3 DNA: TGTGCCAGCGGCAGGACAGGGGGCAATCAGCCCCAGCATTTT. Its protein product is CASGRTGGNQPQHF.

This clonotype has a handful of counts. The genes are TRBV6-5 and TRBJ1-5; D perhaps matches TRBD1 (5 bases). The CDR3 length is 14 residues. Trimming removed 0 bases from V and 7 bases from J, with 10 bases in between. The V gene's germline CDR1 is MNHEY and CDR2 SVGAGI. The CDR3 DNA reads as TGTGCCAGCAGTTACTCGGGGGTCGAACAGCCCCAGCATTTT. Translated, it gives CASSYSGVEQPQHF.

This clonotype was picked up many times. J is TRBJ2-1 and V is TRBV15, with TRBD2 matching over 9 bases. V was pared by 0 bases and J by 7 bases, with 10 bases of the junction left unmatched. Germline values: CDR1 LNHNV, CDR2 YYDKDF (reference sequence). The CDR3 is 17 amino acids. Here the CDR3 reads CATSRERGGGARNEQFF. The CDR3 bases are TGTGCCACCAGCAGAGAAAGAGGCGGGGGGGCCCGGAATGAGCAGTTCTTC.

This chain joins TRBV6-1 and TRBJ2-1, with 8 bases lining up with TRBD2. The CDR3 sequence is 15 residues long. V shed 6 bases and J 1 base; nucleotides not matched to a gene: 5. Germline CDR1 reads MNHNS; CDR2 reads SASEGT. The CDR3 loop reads CASSLAGRSYNEQFF. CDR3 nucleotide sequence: TGTGCCAGCAGCCTAGCGGGCCGGTCCTACAATGAGCAGTTCTTC.

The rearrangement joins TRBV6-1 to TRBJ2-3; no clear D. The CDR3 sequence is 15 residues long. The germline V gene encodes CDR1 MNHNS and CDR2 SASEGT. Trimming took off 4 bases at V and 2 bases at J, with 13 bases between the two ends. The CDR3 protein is CASSGTGPNTDTQYF. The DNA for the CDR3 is TGTGCCAGCAGTGGGACGGGTCCCAACACAGATACGCAGTATTTT.

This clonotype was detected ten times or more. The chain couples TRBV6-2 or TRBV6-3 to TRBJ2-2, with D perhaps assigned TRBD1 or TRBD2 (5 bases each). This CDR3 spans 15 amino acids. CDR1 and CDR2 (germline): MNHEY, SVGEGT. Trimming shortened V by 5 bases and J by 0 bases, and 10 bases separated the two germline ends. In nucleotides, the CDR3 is TGTGCCAGCAGTCGAGGGACGGCGAACACCGGGGAGCTGTTTTTT. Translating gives CASSRGTANTGELFF.

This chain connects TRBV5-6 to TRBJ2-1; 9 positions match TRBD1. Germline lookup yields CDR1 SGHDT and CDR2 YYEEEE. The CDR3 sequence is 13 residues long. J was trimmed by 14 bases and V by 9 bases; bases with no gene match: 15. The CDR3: CAIGPGQRDREFF. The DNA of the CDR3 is TGTGCCATCGGCCCGGGGCAGAGGGACAGGGAGTTCTTC.

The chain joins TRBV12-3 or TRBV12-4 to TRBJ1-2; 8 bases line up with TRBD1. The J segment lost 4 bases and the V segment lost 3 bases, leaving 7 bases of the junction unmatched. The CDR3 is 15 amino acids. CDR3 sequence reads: CASSFDRGPPYGYTF. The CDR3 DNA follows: TGTGCCAGCAGTTTCGACAGGGGCCCGCCCTATGGCTACACCTTC.

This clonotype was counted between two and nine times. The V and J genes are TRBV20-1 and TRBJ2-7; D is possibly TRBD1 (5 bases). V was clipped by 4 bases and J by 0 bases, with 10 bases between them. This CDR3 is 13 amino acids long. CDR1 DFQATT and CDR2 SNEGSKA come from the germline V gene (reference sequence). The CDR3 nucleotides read TGCAGTGCTAACCTTGGGGCCTCCTACGAGCAGTACTTC. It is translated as CSANLGASYEQYF.

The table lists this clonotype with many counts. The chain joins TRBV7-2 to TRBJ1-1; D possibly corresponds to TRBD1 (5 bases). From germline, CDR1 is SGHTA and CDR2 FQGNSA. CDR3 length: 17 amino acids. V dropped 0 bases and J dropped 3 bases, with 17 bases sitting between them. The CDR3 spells CASSLAAGVLRDTEAFF. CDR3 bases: TGTGCCAGCAGCTTAGCGGCGGGGGTGCTTAGGGACACTGAAGCTTTCTTT.

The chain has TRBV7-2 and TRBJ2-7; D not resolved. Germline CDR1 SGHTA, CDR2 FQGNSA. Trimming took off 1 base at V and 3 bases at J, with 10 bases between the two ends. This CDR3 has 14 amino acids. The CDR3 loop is CASSLGPKDYEQYF. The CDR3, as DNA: TGTGCCAGCAGCTTAGGGCCCAAGGACTACGAGCAGTACTTC.

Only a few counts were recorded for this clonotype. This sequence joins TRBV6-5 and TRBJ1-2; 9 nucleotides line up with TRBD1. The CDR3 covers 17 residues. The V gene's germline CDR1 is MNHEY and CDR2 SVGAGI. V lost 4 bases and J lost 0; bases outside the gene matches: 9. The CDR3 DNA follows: TGTGCCAGCAGTTCCCGGACAGGGGAGAGGGCTAACTATGGCTACACCTTC. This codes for CASSSRTGERANYGYTF.

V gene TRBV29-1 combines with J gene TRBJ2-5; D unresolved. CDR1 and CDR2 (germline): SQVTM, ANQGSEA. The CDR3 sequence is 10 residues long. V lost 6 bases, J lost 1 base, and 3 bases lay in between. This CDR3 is CSVPQETQYF. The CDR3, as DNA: TGCAGCGTCCCCCAAGAGACCCAGTACTTC.

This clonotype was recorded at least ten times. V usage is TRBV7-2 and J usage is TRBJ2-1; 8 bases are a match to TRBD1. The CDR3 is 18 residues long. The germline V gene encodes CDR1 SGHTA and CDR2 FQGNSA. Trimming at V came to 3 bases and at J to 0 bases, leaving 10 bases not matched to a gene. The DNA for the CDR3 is TGTGCCAGCAGCTTCCCGGGACAGGTGGCCCACTCCTACAATGAGCAGTTCTTC. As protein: CASSFPGQVAHSYNEQFF.

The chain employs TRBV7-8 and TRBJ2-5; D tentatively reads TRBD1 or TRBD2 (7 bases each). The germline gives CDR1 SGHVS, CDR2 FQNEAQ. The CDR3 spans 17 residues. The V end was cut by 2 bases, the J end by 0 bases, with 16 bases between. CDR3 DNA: TGTGCCAGCAGCTTAATCCCCTCAGGGGGGGACCAAGAGACCCAGTACTTC. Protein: CASSLIPSGGDQETQYF.

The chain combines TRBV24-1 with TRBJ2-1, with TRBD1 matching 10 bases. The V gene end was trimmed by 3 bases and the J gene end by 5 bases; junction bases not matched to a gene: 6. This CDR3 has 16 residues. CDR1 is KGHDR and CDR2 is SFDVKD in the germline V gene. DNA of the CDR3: TGTGCCACCAGTGATGGGGACAGGGGAGTAGACAATGAGCAGTTCTTC. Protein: CATSDGDRGVDNEQFF.

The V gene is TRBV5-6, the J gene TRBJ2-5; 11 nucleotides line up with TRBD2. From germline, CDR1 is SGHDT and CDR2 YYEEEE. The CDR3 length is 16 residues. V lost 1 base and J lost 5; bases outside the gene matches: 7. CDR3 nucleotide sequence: TGTGCCAGCAGCTTGTCGCTAGCGGGGGGCGTGGAGACCCAGTACTTC. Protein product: CASSLSLAGGVETQYF.